These T cell receptor beta chains were read from a single sample in a study of cytomegalovirus exposure and HLA in healthy donors. Sequencing was performed with immunoSEQ multiplex PCR; in TCRdb, only in-frame clones are kept and a portion is missing. This repertoire shows 150,000 or so clones, 80% found once; its top ten account for approximately 10%. Sequenced sample: PBMCs. Every receptor here comes from a man between 18 and 35 years old in good health and CMV-seropositive. Each CDR3 is given without its conserved first and last residue. The order of the fields is V gene, J gene, CDR3 protein.

v_gene: TRBV2; j_gene: TRBJ2-1; CDR3aa: ASRVSGVKQF
v_gene: TRBV6-1; j_gene: TRBJ1-4; CDR3aa: ASSEAARGARFGI
v_gene: TRBV5-1; j_gene: TRBJ1-3; CDR3aa: ASSLYPGRSGNTIY
v_gene: TRBV5-6; j_gene: TRBJ1-2; CDR3aa: ASSLAGGNYGYT
v_gene: TRBV7-8; j_gene: TRBJ1-4; CDR3aa: ASSLSVRQGYEKLF
v_gene: TRBV28; j_gene: TRBJ2-5; CDR3aa: ASSWEGRGTQY
v_gene: TRBV28; j_gene: TRBJ2-3; CDR3aa: ASSRTSGYTDTQY
v_gene: TRBV7-8; j_gene: TRBJ2-7; CDR3aa: ASSFQVGQGEQY
v_gene: TRBV9; j_gene: TRBJ2-1; CDR3aa: ASMGGSGSYNEQF
v_gene: TRBV19; j_gene: TRBJ2-2; CDR3aa: ASAGGWEHSGELF
v_gene: TRBV19; j_gene: TRBJ2-1; CDR3aa: ASSIGWGREQIGEQF
v_gene: TRBV4-2; j_gene: TRBJ1-5; CDR3aa: ASSQARQGNQPQH
v_gene: TRBV10-2; j_gene: TRBJ2-1; CDR3aa: ASSDWSVDEQF
v_gene: TRBV28; j_gene: TRBJ2-1; CDR3aa: ASSLSRGWSEQF
v_gene: TRBV18; j_gene: TRBJ1-4; CDR3aa: ASSPQQTLNEKLF
v_gene: TRBV11-2; j_gene: TRBJ2-3; CDR3aa: ASSSPVVVGLVADTQY
v_gene: TRBV2; j_gene: TRBJ2-1; CDR3aa: ASSALESYNEQF
v_gene: TRBV28; j_gene: TRBJ1-5; CDR3aa: ASSNAGAGQPQH
v_gene: TRBV7-9; j_gene: TRBJ2-2; CDR3aa: ASSRGQTNTGELF
v_gene: TRBV27; j_gene: TRBJ1-1; CDR3aa: ASSPFDRGRAAF
v_gene: TRBV30; j_gene: TRBJ1-3; CDR3aa: AWSKGNTIY
v_gene: TRBV7-9; j_gene: TRBJ2-7; CDR3aa: ASSIGLAGGEQY
v_gene: TRBV28; j_gene: TRBJ2-7; CDR3aa: ASSHTLVFGEQY
v_gene: TRBV5-1; j_gene: TRBJ1-2; CDR3aa: ASSLYSANYGYT
v_gene: TRBV6-5; j_gene: TRBJ2-1; CDR3aa: ASSYSVNGQF